These 6 T cell receptor beta chains came from one sample sequenced in a study of T-cell memory formation after mild COVID-19. Using its own MiXCR run on the 5' RACE reads, TCRdb lists one record per CDR3 protein. The sample has some 120,000 distinct CDR3 sequences, roughly 15% seen once. The sample was PBMCs or a T cell subset sorted from them (not recorded which). These receptors originate from an adult woman who had mild COVID-19 (a few samples of this study predate the infection). Cell type and time point are not known.

This clonotype was detected ten times or more. The germline gene is not matched at one end of the junction; a read error may be the cause. This sequence joins TRBV7-7 and TRBJ2-5; D not resolved. This CDR3 is 13 amino acids long. Germline CDR1 reads SSHAT; CDR2 reads FNYEAQ (reference sequence). The CDR3 bases are TGTGCTAGCAGCACCCGTTTGGGGGAGACCCAGTACTTC. It codes for CASSTRLGETQYF.

This clonotype was observed once. The chain links TRBV7-9 to TRBJ2-5; D uncertain. The CDR3 has 13 residues. Germline lookup yields CDR1 SEHNR and CDR2 FQNEAQ (reference sequence). V lost 1 base and J 2 bases, leaving 5 bases between the germline ends. Here the CDR3 DNA reads TGTGCCAGCAGCTTAGTAACTCAAGAGACCCAGTACTTC. This translates into CASSLVTQETQYF.

This clonotype was detected a few times. The chain employs TRBV9 and TRBJ2-7; 10 bases agree with TRBD2. From germline, CDR1 is SGDLS and CDR2 YYNGEE. Germline trimming cut 0 bases from V and 4 bases from J; bases unmatched to any gene: 1. The CDR3 is made up of 14 amino acids. The CDR3 sequence is CASSVASGGYEQYF. For the CDR3, the DNA is TGTGCCAGCAGCGTAGCTAGCGGGGGATACGAGCAGTACTTC.

This clonotype has at least ten counts. The chain is built from TRBV4-3 and TRBJ2-3, with 9 positions matching TRBD2. The CDR3 has 16 amino acids. V was clipped by 0 bases and J by 2 bases; unmatched bases: 3. CDR1 LGHNA and CDR2 YSLEER come from the germline V gene. The CDR3 nucleotides are TGCGCCAGCAGCCAAGATACTAGCGGGTCCACAGATACGCAGTATTTT. Protein product: CASSQDTSGSTDTQYF.

This clonotype has more than one count but fewer than ten. DNA for the CDR3: TGTGCCAGCAGCCTGGACAGGGGGCGCATCTACGAGCAGTACTTC. Its translation is CASSLDRGRIYEQYF. This sequence joins TRBV7-2 and TRBJ2-7; 11 bases are a match to TRBD1. Unmatched junction bases numbered 6, after V lost 5 bases and J lost 3 bases. Germline V gene lookup returns CDR1 SGHTA and CDR2 FQGNSA. This CDR3 contains 15 residues.

This clonotype was observed a handful of times. This chain connects TRBV6-5 to TRBJ2-5; 10 bases are shared with TRBD2. CDR1 and CDR2 (germline): MNHEY, SVGAGI. This CDR3 is built from 14 residues. Trimming took 7 bases from V and 7 from J; bases not matched to a gene: 9. The CDR3 DNA is TGTGCCAGCAACCCAGCGGGAGGGCGGGGGACCCAGTACTTC. Its protein product is CASNPAGGRGTQYF.